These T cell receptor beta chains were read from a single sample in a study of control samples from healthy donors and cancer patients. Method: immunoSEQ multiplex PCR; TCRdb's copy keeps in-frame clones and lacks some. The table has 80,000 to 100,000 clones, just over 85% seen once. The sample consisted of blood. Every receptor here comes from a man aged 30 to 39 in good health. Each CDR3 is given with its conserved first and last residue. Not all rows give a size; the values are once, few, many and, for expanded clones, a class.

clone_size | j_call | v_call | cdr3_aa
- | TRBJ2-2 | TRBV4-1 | CASRITGGTGELFF
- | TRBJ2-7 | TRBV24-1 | CATSDGSAAPIFLYF
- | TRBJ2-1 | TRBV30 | CAWSLQLDNEQFF
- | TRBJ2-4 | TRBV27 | CASSNRDGINIQYF
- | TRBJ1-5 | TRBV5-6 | CASSLGAYQPQHF
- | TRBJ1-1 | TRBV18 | CASSSDMNTEAFF
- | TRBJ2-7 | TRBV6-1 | CASSEALVNQYEQYF
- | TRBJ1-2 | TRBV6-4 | CASSEPGARDYGYTF
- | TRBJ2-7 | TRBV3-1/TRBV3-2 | CASSLSGQIYEQYF
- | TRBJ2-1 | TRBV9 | CASSPRGGLANNEQFF
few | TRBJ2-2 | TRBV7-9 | CASSLSGVAGELFF
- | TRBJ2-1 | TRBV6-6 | CASSKAGGPNNEQFF
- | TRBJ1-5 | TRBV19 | CASSMPPNRGAQPQHF
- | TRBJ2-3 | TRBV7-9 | CASSLAAALGTQYF
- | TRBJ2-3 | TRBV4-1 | CASSPAVGPGETQYF
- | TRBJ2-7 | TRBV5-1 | CASSPSGRAGEQYF
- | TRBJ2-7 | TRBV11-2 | CASSLEVGGPAYEQYF
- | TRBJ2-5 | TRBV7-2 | CASSSNRGWEETQYF
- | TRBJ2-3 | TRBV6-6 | CASKREERITDTQYF
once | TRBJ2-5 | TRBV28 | CASSSGGRVETQYF
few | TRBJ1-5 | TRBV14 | CASSQGGATQHF
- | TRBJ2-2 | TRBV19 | CASSPTPGQGDAGELFF